Below, 4 T cell receptor beta chains from the same sample are listed, as sequenced in a study of radiation and T cells in renal cell carcinoma. Stated time point: blood 4 weeks post-SBRT, at nephrectomy. Treatment here: 15 Gy SBRT to primary tumor, nephrectomy 4 weeks later. TCRdb's table, derived via immunoSEQ multiplex PCR, lists solely in-frame clones and lacks some. The sample lists some 100,000 clones, roughly 84% seen once, with less than 7.5% in the top ten. The sample consisted of blood, taken from a patient whose treatment included radiotherapy and nephrectomy. These receptors were taken from a man in his 60s with renal cell carcinoma.

This clone was seen more than once but under ten times. This chain links TRBV28 with TRBJ1-1; possible D gene TRBD1, 6 bases. The CDR3 extends over 13 amino acids. Trimming left V 7 bases short and J 13 bases short, with 22 bases between. CDR1 and CDR2 (germline): MDHEN, SYDVKM. CDR3 nucleotides: TGTGCCAGCAATGCGGGAGGAGGACCAGGGGTTTTCTTT. Amino acid sequence: CASNAGGGPGVFF.

The chain joins TRBV9 to TRBJ1-1; D remains unclear. Trimming pared 2 bases from V and 1 base from J, leaving 6 bases between. There are 13 residues in the CDR3. From germline, CDR1 is SGDLS and CDR2 YYNGEE. The CDR3 bases are TGTGCCAGCAGCGTGAGATGGAACACTGAAGCTTTCTTT. It specifies CASSVRWNTEAFF. Variable domain in full (rest from reference TRBV9 and TRBJ1-1): DSGVTQTPKHLITATGQRVTLRCSPRSGDLSVYWYQQSLDQGLQFLIQYYNGEERAKGNILERFSAQQFPDLHSELNLSSLELGDSALYFCASSVRWNTEAFFGQGTRLTVV.

V usage is TRBV19 and J usage is TRBJ1-5, with D possibly TRBD1 on 5 matching bases. This CDR3 spans 12 amino acids. Germline assignment: CDR1 LNHDA and CDR2 SQIVND (reference sequence). Trimming cost V 3 bases and J 13 bases, with 13 bases left between them. The CDR3 spells CASSMGRGRQHF. CDR3 nucleotides: TGTGCCAGTAGTATGGGACGGGGGAGACAGCATTTT.

V gene TRBV6-1 combines with J gene TRBJ1-6, with D tentatively TRBD1 (5 bases). V shed 0 bases and J shed 11 bases, with 14 bases lying between them. Germline V gives CDR1 MNHNS, CDR2 SASEGT. The CDR3 is made up of 15 amino acids. The CDR3 DNA sequence: TGTGCCAGCAGTGAAGCTGGGACGGGGGGGACACCCCTCCACTTT. Amino acid sequence: CASSEAGTGGTPLHF.